Each of the 26 T cell receptor beta chains below was sequenced from the same sample in a study of blood T cell repertoires in COVID-19. The repertoire was sequenced with immunoSEQ multiplex PCR; TCRdb's copy has only in-frame clones and lacks some. The table has some 45,000 clones, approximately 80% seen once. The sequenced material came from peripheral blood. The receptors were sampled from a man between 65 and 85 years old with acute or convalescent COVID-19.

The rearrangement uses TRBV5-1 and TRBJ2-2; no firm D call. Germline loops: CDR1 SGHRS, CDR2 YFSETQ. This CDR3 comprises 13 residues. V dropped 0 bases and J dropped 6 bases, with 6 bases sitting between them. The chain's CDR3 is CASSLVGSGELFF. Written as DNA, the CDR3 is TGCGCCAGCAGCTTGGTGGGCTCCGGGGAGCTGTTTTTT.

The chain recombines TRBV6-5 with TRBJ1-3; D is perhaps TRBD1 (5 bases). V dropped 6 bases and J dropped 1 base, with 10 bases sitting between them. Germline-derived CDR1 and CDR2 are MNHEY and SVGAGI. The CDR3 sequence is 14 residues long. The CDR3 here is CASSNGGSGNTIYF. CDR3 DNA sequence: TGTGCCAGCAGCAACGGGGGGTCTGGAAACACCATATATTTT.

The chain carries TRBV30 and TRBJ1-2; D gene uncertain. V dropped 2 bases and J dropped 0 bases, with 7 bases sitting between them. Germline CDR1 is GTSNPN and CDR2 is SVGIG (reference sequence). CDR3 length equals 13 residues. DNA of the CDR3: TGTGCCTGGAGTCTTTCGGCTAACTATGGCTACACCTTC. Encoded protein: CAWSLSANYGYTF. Looking up the rest from reference TRBV30 and TRBJ1-2 gives the full variable domain: SQTIHQWPATLVQPVGSPLSLECTVEGTSNPNLYWYRQAAGRGLQLLFYSVGIGQISSEVPQNLSASRPQDRQFILSSKKLLLSDSGFYLCAWSLSANYGYTFGSGTRLTVV.

The chain joins TRBV5-4 to TRBJ1-6; 8 nucleotides line up with TRBD1. CDR3 size: 15 residues. Trimming removed 0 bases from V and 10 bases from J; junction bases left unmatched: 6. Germline assignment: CDR1 SGHNT and CDR2 YYREEE (reference sequence). CDR3 region: CASSLADRGKSPLHF. In DNA, the CDR3 is TGTGCCAGCAGCTTGGCTGACAGGGGTAAATCACCCCTCCACTTT.

This chain uses TRBV4-1 with TRBJ2-7; 7 positions agree with TRBD1. J gave up 3 bases and V 1 base, and 9 bases lay outside the gene matches. This CDR3 contains 16 residues. Germline V gene data show CDR1 as MGHRA and CDR2 as YSYEKL. CDR3 residues: CASSQVDRDDNYEQYF. The CDR3 nucleotides are TGCGCCAGCAGCCAAGTAGACAGGGACGACAACTACGAGCAGTACTTC.

The V and J genes are TRBV7-9 and TRBJ2-7, with 7 bases identical to TRBD1. Germline V gene lookup returns CDR1 SEHNR and CDR2 FQNEAQ (reference sequence). Trimming removed 1 base from V and 4 bases from J; junction bases left unmatched: 13. The CDR3 covers 17 residues. CDR3 protein: CASSLGRARGPLYEQYF. Written as DNA, the CDR3 is TGTGCCAGCAGCTTAGGTCGCGCGAGGGGGCCGTTGTACGAGCAGTACTTC. Based on the CDR3 plus reference TRBV7-9 and TRBJ2-7, the full variable domain is DTGVSQNPRHKITKRGQNVTFRCDPISEHNRLYWYRQTLGQGPEFLTYFQNEAQLEKSRLLSDRFSAERPKGSFSTLEIQRTEQGDSAMYLCASSLGRARGPLYEQYFGPGTRLTVT.

The chain is built from TRBV6-5 and TRBJ1-1; 7 bases map to TRBD1. With 6 bases clipped from V and 5 bases from J, the junction kept 9 bases outside the gene matches. CDR1 is MNHEY, CDR2 SVGAGI, per germline. This CDR3 spans 14 amino acids. CDR3: CASRQRQGRTEAFF. The CDR3 DNA reads TGTGCCAGCAGGCAAAGACAGGGAAGGACTGAAGCTTTCTTT.

This chain links TRBV2 with TRBJ1-2; 7 nucleotides align to TRBD1. The germline CDR1 and CDR2 sequences are SNHLY and FYNNEI. The V segment lost 5 bases and the J segment 4 bases; nucleotides outside the gene matches: 10. The CDR3 length is 15 residues. In nucleotides, the CDR3 is TGTGCCAGCAGTTTCTCCGACAGGGACTTCTATGGCTACACCTTC. Translation: CASSFSDRDFYGYTF. Drawing the rest from reference TRBV2 and TRBJ1-2, the complete variable domain is EPEVTQTPSHQVTQMGQEVILRCVPISNHLYFYWYRQILGQKVEFLVSFYNNEISEKSEIFDDQFSVERPDGSNFTLKIRSTKLEDSAMYFCASSFSDRDFYGYTFGSGTRLTVV.

The rearrangement joins TRBV5-1 to TRBJ2-2, with 7 positions matching TRBD1. This CDR3 has 14 residues. In germline, CDR1 is SGHRS, CDR2 YFSETQ. Unmatched junction bases numbered 5, after V lost 5 bases and J lost 4 bases. The CDR3 loop reads CASRLTGITGELFF. CDR3 nucleotides: TGCGCCAGCAGACTGACAGGGATCACCGGGGAGCTGTTTTTT.

The V and J genes are TRBV11-2 and TRBJ1-2; 8 bases fit TRBD1. The V gene end was trimmed by 0 bases and the J gene end by 7 bases; junction bases not matched to a gene: 13. The germline gives CDR1 SGHAT, CDR2 FQNNGV. CDR3 length: 17 residues. The CDR3 protein is CASSLDIQGARFGGYTF. The CDR3 DNA reads TGTGCCAGCAGCTTAGATATCCAGGGGGCGCGTTTCGGTGGCTACACCTTC. Supplemented by reference TRBV11-2 and TRBJ1-2, the full variable domain reads EAGVAQSPRYKIIEKRQSVAFWCNPISGHATLYWYQQILGQGPKLLIQFQNNGVVDDSQLPKDRFSAERLKGVDSTLKIQPAKLEDSAVYLCASSLDIQGARFGGYTFGSGTRLTVV.

This clone appeared once. The rearrangement uses TRBV19 and TRBJ1-5; TRBD1 is a possible D gene (5 bases). V was cut by 6 bases and J by 0 bases, with 12 bases left in between. Germline loops: CDR1 LNHDA, CDR2 SQIVND (reference sequence). This CDR3 spans 15 amino acids. The DNA for the CDR3 is TGTGCCAGTAGAGGTGACAGCTATAGCAATCAGCCCCAGCATTTT. It codes for CASRGDSYSNQPQHF.

The V and J genes are TRBV7-3 and TRBJ2-1; 9 bases agree with TRBD1. V dropped 3 bases and J dropped 7; count of bases not matched to a gene: 7. CDR1 and CDR2 (germline): SGHTA, FQGTGA. The CDR3 runs to 15 residues. CDR3 DNA: TGTGCCAGCAGCTTTCTGGGACAGGGAAGGAATGAGCAGTTCTTC. Amino acids: CASSFLGQGRNEQFF.

The chain couples TRBV20-1 to TRBJ1-2; TRBD1 matches 7 bases. Trimming took 3 bases from V and 3 from J; bases not matched to a gene: 10. Germline CDR1 and CDR2: DFQATT and SNEGSKA (reference sequence). This CDR3 is built from 15 residues. The CDR3 nucleotides are TGCAGTGCTAGTGAGGGGGCGACCATTTACTATGGCTACACCTTC. Translation: CSASEGATIYYGYTF.

V is TRBV6-2 or TRBV6-3 and J is TRBJ1-1, with TRBD1 identical over 9 bases. From germline, CDR1 is MNHEY and CDR2 SVGEGT. V lost 5 bases to trimming and J lost 2 bases; unmatched junction nucleotides: 3. This CDR3 has 14 amino acids. This chain's CDR3 is CASSIQGANTEAFF. The CDR3 nucleotides read TGTGCCAGCAGTATACAGGGGGCAAACACTGAAGCTTTCTTT.

This clone was seen more than once but under ten times. The J gene is TRBJ1-5, the V gene TRBV6-4, with 8 bases identical to TRBD1. Trimming cost V 3 bases and J 0 bases; bases outside gene matches: 10. Germline V gene lookup returns CDR1 MRHNA and CDR2 SNTAGT. The CDR3 has 18 amino acids. CDR3 nucleotide sequence: TGTGCCAGCAGTGATTCCAGGGGGCCCTCTAATAGCAATCAGCCCCAGCATTTT. Its translation is CASSDSRGPSNSNQPQHF.

The V gene is TRBV5-4, the J gene TRBJ2-7; 8 nucleotides line up with TRBD2. The J segment lost 5 bases and the V segment lost 7 bases, leaving 20 bases of the junction unmatched. The CDR3 consists of 17 residues. Germline values: CDR1 SGHNT, CDR2 YYREEE (reference sequence). This CDR3 reads CASGPVGRGAPADEQYF. CDR3 DNA: TGTGCCAGCGGGCCAGTAGGGCGGGGGGCGCCTGCGGACGAGCAGTACTTC.

This chain links TRBV11-2 with TRBJ2-7, with D perhaps TRBD1 (6 bases). The germline V and J ends were trimmed by 2 bases and 2 bases, with 19 bases remaining between them. Per germline, CDR1 SGHAT and CDR2 FQNNGV. This CDR3 has 17 residues. The CDR3 nucleotides read TGTGCCAGCAGCTTATTTGTCAGGGGAAAAGACACCTACGAGCAGTACTTC. Translation gives CASSLFVRGKDTYEQYF.

This clone showed up just once. The chain couples TRBV6-5 to TRBJ1-1; the D gene is possibly TRBD1 (6 bases). Germline CDR1 reads MNHEY; CDR2 reads SVGAGI. Between the trimmed V and J ends, which lost 6 bases and 0 bases, there was a span of 8 bases. The CDR3 consists of 13 residues. CDR3 DNA sequence: TGTGCCAGCAGAGGGACACTGAACACTGAAGCTTTCTTT. Translation gives CASRGTLNTEAFF.

The chain joins TRBV15 to TRBJ2-7; 7 bases are shared with TRBD1. In germline, CDR1 is LNHNV, CDR2 YYDKDF (reference sequence). The CDR3 spans 15 residues. The trim removed 6 bases at V and 6 bases at J, leaving 14 bases unmatched. The DNA of the CDR3 is TGTGCCACCAGTCCCCAAAGGGGGCTTTCGTCCGAGCAGTACTTC. Residues: CATSPQRGLSSEQYF.

This clone was seen only a few times. The sample contains more than one DNA sequence encoding this CDR3. The chain uses TRBV5-1 and TRBJ1-1; 7 bases are a match to TRBD1. Germline trimming cut 4 bases from V and 1 base from J; bases unmatched to any gene: 1. Germline CDR1 reads SGHRS; CDR2 reads YFSETQ. This CDR3 spans 13 amino acids. The CDR3: CASSRTGNTEAFF. In nucleotides, the CDR3 is TGCGCCAGCAGCCGGACAGGGAACACTGAAGCTTTCTTT.

The rearrangement joins TRBV18 to TRBJ2-7, with 7 bases that match TRBD2. This CDR3 region has 13 residues. The junction had 2 bases not matched to a gene; V was cut back by 0 bases and J by 6 bases. CDR1 KGHSH and CDR2 LQKENI come from the germline V gene. As DNA, the CDR3 is TGTGCCAGCTCACCACCGGGGGGGGGCGAGCAGTACTTC. This sequence encodes CASSPPGGGEQYF.

The chain is built from TRBV2 and TRBJ2-1, with D tentatively TRBD1 (5 bases). This CDR3 has 15 amino acids. The germline V gene has CDR1 SNHLY and CDR2 FYNNEI. With 2 bases removed from V and 2 bases from J, the gap between germline ends came to 10 bases. As DNA, the CDR3 is TGTGCCAGCAGTGAATCCCAGGGCACCTACAATGAGCAGTTCTTC. Protein product: CASSESQGTYNEQFF.

This clone appeared a single time. This chain connects TRBV7-3 to TRBJ1-1; TRBD1 matches 10 bases. This CDR3 comprises 15 residues. The V and J ends lost 1 base and 4 bases, in that order; junction bases with no gene match: 3. Germline V gene sequence: CDR1 SGHTA, CDR2 FQGTGA. The CDR3 sequence: CASSLRGQGTTEAFF. The DNA for the CDR3 is TGTGCCAGCAGCTTAAGGGGACAGGGGACCACTGAAGCTTTCTTT.

V is TRBV4-2 and J is TRBJ1-6; 8 bases are a match to TRBD1. Unmatched junction bases numbered 4, after V lost 0 bases and J lost 9 bases. CDR1 is LGHNA, CDR2 YNFKEQ, per germline. This CDR3 contains 15 residues. The chain's CDR3 is CASSQEQGGGSPLHF. The CDR3 bases are TGTGCCAGCAGCCAAGAACAGGGGGGCGGTTCACCCCTCCACTTT.

The rearrangement joins TRBV10-2 to TRBJ1-1; D gene uncertain. V gave up 0 bases and J gave up 5 bases, with 10 bases separating them. The CDR3 has 14 amino acids. The germline V gene encodes CDR1 WSHSY and CDR2 SAAADI. CDR3 nucleotides: TGCGCCAGCAGTGAGTCAAAGGCGCGGACTGAAGCTTTCTTT. Its protein is CASSESKARTEAFF.

The chain joins TRBV27 to TRBJ2-1; 9 bases are a match to TRBD2. The CDR3 extends over 15 amino acids. V was clipped by 7 bases and J by 4 bases; unmatched bases: 8. Germline CDR1 MNHEY, CDR2 SMNVEV (reference sequence). The CDR3 loop is CASNKAGGPYNEQFF. The CDR3 nucleotides read TGTGCCAGCAACAAAGCGGGGGGACCGTACAATGAGCAGTTCTTC.